This passage covers 29 T cell receptor beta chains from one sample sequenced in a study of T cells in Graves' hyperthyroidism and ophthalmopathy. Researchers amplified the TCR beta CDR3 regions from RNA transcripts. With the HTBI primer set, the TCR CDR3 went through a first round of RT-PCR. A single record per CDR3 protein comes from TCRdb applying MiXCR to the multiplex PCR reads. The sample contains about 520,000 distinct CDR3 sequences, around a quarter of which appear only once. Sequencing used blood. The source of these receptors is a woman between 25 and 40 years old with Graves' ophthalmopathy.

In its sample, this clonotype was seen many times. This sequence joins TRBV5-1 and TRBJ1-2, with TRBD1 matching 7 bases. Unmatched junction bases numbered 3, after V lost 0 bases and J lost 4 bases. The CDR3 is 14 residues long. Germline-derived CDR1 and CDR2 are SGHRS and YFSETQ. DNA for the CDR3: TGCGCCAGCAGCTTGGAGGGACAGCCCTATGGCTACACCTTC. It encodes CASSLEGQPYGYTF.

Ten or more counts support this clonotype. The chain is built from TRBV20-1 and TRBJ2-7; 9 bases fit TRBD2. CDR1 is DFQATT, CDR2 SNEGSKA, per germline (reference sequence). Trimming removed 3 bases from V and 4 bases from J; junction bases left unmatched: 13. The CDR3 spans 16 residues. CDR3 sequence (DNA): TGCAGTGCTAGCCGGCCCGGCGGGGGGGATAGTTACGAGCAGTACTTC. It yields the protein CSASRPGGGDSYEQYF.

The V call is TRBV20-1, the J call TRBJ1-2; D is unresolved. The V gene's germline CDR1 is DFQATT and CDR2 SNEGSKA (reference sequence). V lost 2 bases and J 6 bases, leaving 10 bases between the germline ends. CDR3 size: 12 residues. As DNA, the CDR3 is TGCAGTGCTAGAAGTCCTACAAATGGCTACACCTTC. Translating gives CSARSPTNGYTF.

This clonotype was picked up many times. The chain joins TRBV27 to TRBJ1-1, with D uncertain. V was clipped by 7 bases and J by 5 bases, with 14 bases between them. This CDR3 spans 13 amino acids. Looked up from germline, CDR1 is MNHEY and CDR2 is SMNVEV (reference sequence). The CDR3 reads CASIGMLDTEAFF. The CDR3 DNA reads as TGTGCCAGCATCGGCATGCTGGATACTGAAGCTTTCTTT.

This clonotype was observed many times. This may stem from a read error, because a much larger clone lies one nucleotide away. The chain is built from TRBV12-3 or TRBV12-4 and TRBJ2-7; TRBD1 agrees at 9 bases. Trimming took 6 bases from V and 6 from J; bases not matched to a gene: 6. The CDR3 spans 13 residues. The CDR3 is CASRTGGGPEQYF. Here the CDR3 DNA reads TGTGCCAGCAGGACAGGGGGAGGACCCGAGCAGTACTTC.

The chain has TRBV6-1 and TRBJ1-5, with D unclear. The CDR3 runs to 14 residues. Per the germline V gene, CDR1 is MNHNS and CDR2 is SASEGT. V shed 4 bases and J shed 0 bases, with 7 bases lying between them. CDR3 region: CASSAKDSNQPQHF. The CDR3 DNA is TGTGCCAGCAGTGCTAAGGATAGCAATCAGCCCCAGCATTTT.

This clonotype has a count of ten or more. The chain carries TRBV6-2 or TRBV6-3 and TRBJ1-3, with D unresolved. Germline CDR1 MNHEY, CDR2 SVGEGT. The CDR3 consists of 18 residues. V lost 0 bases to trimming and J lost 0 bases, with 15 bases between them. The CDR3 coding sequence is TGTGCCAGCAGTTACTCGAAACGGAAGCCGTTCTCTGGAAACACCATATATTTT. Its translation is CASSYSKRKPFSGNTIYF.

The CDR3 loop reads CAISDQGLGNEQYF. CDR3 nucleotides: TGTGCCATCAGTGATCAAGGGTTAGGCAACGAGCAGTACTTC. The rearrangement links TRBV10-3 to TRBJ2-7; no firm D call. V was pared by 3 bases and J by 5 bases, with 14 bases between. Germline V gene sequence: CDR1 ENHRY, CDR2 SYGVKD. This CDR3 contains 14 residues.

The chain links TRBV6-1 to TRBJ2-7; D is unclear. The CDR3 is made up of 15 amino acids. V dropped 5 bases and J dropped 6 bases, with 20 bases sitting between them. Germline CDR1 and CDR2: MNHNS and SASEGT. CDR3: CASSQKVREGSEQYF. CDR3 DNA: TGTGCCAGCAGTCAAAAGGTGCGTGAAGGCTCCGAGCAGTACTTC.

In this sample, this clonotype turned up a few times. Here the CDR3 reads CASSVALAGGTGELFF. DNA for the CDR3: TGTGCCAGCAGCGTAGCTTTAGCAGGGGGCACCGGGGAGCTGTTTTTT. The V call is TRBV9, the J call TRBJ2-2, with 7 positions matching TRBD1. The CDR3 is 16 amino acids. Germline assignment: CDR1 SGDLS and CDR2 YYNGEE. Unmatched junction bases numbered 6, after V lost 0 bases and J lost 4 bases.

Note on this clonotype: A read error is likely, as this CDR3 ends without the conserved phenylalanine or tryptophan. The chain has TRBV12-3 or TRBV12-4 and TRBJ2-7, with D possibly matching TRBD2 (5 bases). The ends were cut back, 7 bases at V and 1 base at J, with 5 bases in the middle. The length of the CDR3 is 11 residues. CDR3 DNA: TGTGCCAGCACGGGATCCTACGAGCAGTACTAC. Protein sequence: CASTGSYEQYY.

This clonotype was picked up many times. The V and J genes are TRBV10-3 and TRBJ2-7; unclear D gene. The germline V gene encodes CDR1 ENHRY and CDR2 SYGVKD. Between the trimmed V and J ends, which lost 0 bases and 3 bases, there was a span of 9 bases. The CDR3 length is 14 residues. CDR3 region: CAISESLSLYEQYF. CDR3 nucleotide sequence: TGTGCCATCAGTGAGTCTCTCAGCCTCTACGAGCAGTACTTC.

This clonotype was recorded many times. The V call is TRBV30, the J call TRBJ2-5; the D gene is possibly TRBD2 (5 bases). This CDR3 contains 15 residues. V gave up 0 bases and J gave up 2 bases, with 13 bases separating them. The germline V gene encodes CDR1 GTSNPN and CDR2 SVGIG (reference sequence). The CDR3 coding sequence is TGTGCCTGGAGTGTAATAGAACAGCGGCAAGAGACCCAGTACTTC. It translates to CAWSVIEQRQETQYF. The full variable domain, completed using reference TRBV30 and TRBJ2-5, is SQTIHQWPATLVQPVGSPLSLECTVEGTSNPNLYWYRQAAGRGLQLLFYSVGIGQISSEVPQNLSASRPQDRQFILSSKKLLLSDSGFYLCAWSVIEQRQETQYFGPGTRLLVL.

This clonotype was seen repeatedly, ten times or more. The chain uses TRBV6-1 and TRBJ2-7; 7 positions agree with TRBD2. The CDR3 covers 15 residues. Trimming removed 8 bases from V and 4 bases from J; junction bases left unmatched: 14. Germline V gene lookup returns CDR1 MNHNS and CDR2 SASEGT. The CDR3 loop is CASSLAGGNRYEQYF. The CDR3 DNA is TGTGCCAGCTCTTTAGCCGGGGGGAATCGGTACGAGCAGTACTTC.

This sequence joins TRBV6-1 and TRBJ1-5; D is unclear. Germline assignment: CDR1 MNHNS and CDR2 SASEGT. The CDR3 covers 14 residues. V dropped 8 bases and J dropped 10 bases, with 21 bases sitting between them. CDR3: CASGGGEGIQPQHF. The CDR3 DNA reads TGTGCCAGCGGAGGAGGAGAGGGTATCCAACCCCAGCATTTT.

This clonotype came up many times. V is TRBV5-1 and J is TRBJ1-3; D may be TRBD1 (5 bases). The CDR3 runs to 15 residues. CDR1 SGHRS and CDR2 YFSETQ come from the germline V gene. V shed 1 base and J shed 2 bases, with 10 bases lying between them. In DNA, the CDR3 is TGCGCCAGCAGCTTGTATGGGGGAACTGGAAACACCATATATTTT. It yields the protein CASSLYGGTGNTIYF.

This clonotype was found many times. The chain couples TRBV20-1 to TRBJ1-5, with 7 nucleotides matching TRBD1. The CDR3 is made up of 15 amino acids. CDR1 and CDR2 (germline): DFQATT, SNEGSKA (reference sequence). V trimming: 3 bases; J trimming: 5 bases; junction bases outside the gene matches: 10. CDR3 protein: CSASLSDRADQPQHF. DNA of the CDR3: TGCAGTGCTAGCCTCTCCGACAGGGCTGATCAGCCCCAGCATTTT.

In its sample, this clonotype was seen many times. This sequence joins TRBV5-1 and TRBJ1-2; D call uncertain. Looked up from germline, CDR1 is SGHRS and CDR2 is YFSETQ. This CDR3 contains 15 residues. V was pared by 0 bases and J by 0 bases, with 9 bases between. The CDR3 DNA reads TGCGCCAGCAGCTTGGAGGCAGCCGCTAACTATGGCTACACCTTC. The encoded protein is CASSLEAAANYGYTF.

This clonotype was recorded many times. The V call is TRBV6-5, the J call TRBJ1-5; perhaps TRBD1 as D (6 bases). Trimming cost V 7 bases and J 3 bases, with 22 bases left between them. The CDR3 consists of 17 residues. Germline V gene data show CDR1 as MNHEY and CDR2 as SVGAGI. The CDR3 loop is CASMGPQNRDTNQPQHF. DNA of the CDR3: TGTGCCAGCATGGGACCCCAAAATCGGGACACCAATCAGCCCCAGCATTTT.

Remarks on this clonotype: This may arise from a read error, as a much more abundant clone is one base away. This chain joins TRBV7-6 and TRBJ2-2; D perhaps matches TRBD2 (5 bases). V was trimmed by 4 bases and J by 0 bases, leaving 12 bases between them. The germline V gene encodes CDR1 SGHVS and CDR2 FNYEAQ. The CDR3 loop spans 16 amino acids. The CDR3 nucleotides read TGTGCCAGCAGCTCTCCCCCACTAGCGAACACCGGGGAGCTGTTTTTT. Its protein product is CASSSPPLANTGELFF.

The sample holds many counts of this clonotype. CDR3 sequence: CASSLAAAGNTIYF. CDR3 nucleotide sequence: TGTGCCAGCAGCTTAGCCGCGGCTGGAAACACCATATATTTT. The chain uses TRBV7-9 and TRBJ1-3; D is unclear. This CDR3 has 14 residues. The V gene's germline CDR1 is SEHNR and CDR2 FQNEAQ (reference sequence). V dropped 0 bases and J dropped 2 bases, with 5 bases sitting between them.

This clonotype has a count of ten or more. The chain combines TRBV11-2 with TRBJ1-3, with D possibly being TRBD1 (5 bases). Germline V gene lookup returns CDR1 SGHAT and CDR2 FQNNGV. The CDR3 totals 16 residues. Deletions cut 4 bases from V and 3 bases from J, with 16 bases between. The CDR3 region is CASSSRPGGNGNTIYF. CDR3 nucleotides: TGTGCCAGCAGCTCCCGCCCTGGGGGGAATGGAAACACCATATATTTT.

The chain combines TRBV12-3 or TRBV12-4 with TRBJ2-7; 12 nucleotides agree with TRBD1. With V trimmed by 3 bases and J by 12 bases, 15 bases remained unmatched. The CDR3 is 16 amino acids. The CDR3 sequence: CASSFVWDRGHPRPYF. The CDR3 DNA sequence: TGTGCCAGCAGTTTTGTTTGGGACAGGGGGCACCCTAGGCCGTACTTC.

This clonotype was observed many times. This chain uses TRBV6-1 with TRBJ1-1; possibly TRBD1 for D (5 bases). V was shortened by 5 bases and J by 1 base, with 8 bases between the two germline ends. CDR3 length equals 13 residues. The germline V gene encodes CDR1 MNHNS and CDR2 SASEGT. As DNA, the CDR3 is TGTGCCAGCAGTAAGGGGCGGAACACTGAAGCTTTCTTT. Protein: CASSKGRNTEAFF.

The rearrangement uses TRBV20-1 and TRBJ1-2; a weak D match, TRBD1 (5 bases). The germline V gene encodes CDR1 DFQATT and CDR2 SNEGSKA (reference sequence). Trimming pared 0 bases from V and 4 bases from J, leaving 9 bases between. The CDR3 consists of 13 residues. The CDR3 region is CSAREGVGYGYTF. CDR3 DNA sequence: TGCAGTGCTAGAGAAGGGGTGGGCTATGGCTACACCTTC.

Many counts were recorded for this clonotype. This chain joins TRBV29-1 and TRBJ1-5; D perhaps matches TRBD1 (5 bases). The V gene lost 3 bases and the J gene lost 2 bases, with 11 bases spanning the gap. CDR3 size: 14 residues. CDR1 and CDR2 (germline): SQVTM, ANQGSEA. The CDR3, as DNA: TGCAGCGTTGACCTAGGGGAAGGCAATCAGCCCCAGCATTTT. Its protein product is CSVDLGEGNQPQHF.

This clonotype has ten or more counts. V is TRBV20-1 and J is TRBJ2-7, with a weak D call TRBD1 (5 bases). The V gene's germline CDR1 is DFQATT and CDR2 SNEGSKA (reference sequence). This CDR3 region has 12 residues. The ends were cut back, 1 base at V and 3 bases at J, with 7 bases in the middle. The CDR3 loop is CSARVDSYEQYF. The CDR3 nucleotides are TGCAGTGCTAGAGTAGACAGCTACGAGCAGTACTTC.

This clonotype was picked up many times. V usage is TRBV28 and J usage is TRBJ1-1; D uncertain. The V end was cut by 1 base, the J end by 5 bases, with 11 bases between. Germline V gene sequence: CDR1 MDHEN, CDR2 SYDVKM. The CDR3 loop spans 14 amino acids. The CDR3, as DNA: TGTGCCAGCAGTTTATCAGGTGGAACGACTGAAGCTTTCTTT. It codes for CASSLSGGTTEAFF.

The chain couples TRBV12-3 or TRBV12-4 to TRBJ2-7; possibly TRBD1 for D (6 bases). V was pared by 3 bases and J by 9 bases, with 24 bases between. This CDR3 has 16 residues. The CDR3 reads CASSFLLDSDKNGQYF. The CDR3 DNA reads as TGTGCCAGCAGTTTCCTATTGGACAGCGATAAAAATGGGCAGTACTTC.